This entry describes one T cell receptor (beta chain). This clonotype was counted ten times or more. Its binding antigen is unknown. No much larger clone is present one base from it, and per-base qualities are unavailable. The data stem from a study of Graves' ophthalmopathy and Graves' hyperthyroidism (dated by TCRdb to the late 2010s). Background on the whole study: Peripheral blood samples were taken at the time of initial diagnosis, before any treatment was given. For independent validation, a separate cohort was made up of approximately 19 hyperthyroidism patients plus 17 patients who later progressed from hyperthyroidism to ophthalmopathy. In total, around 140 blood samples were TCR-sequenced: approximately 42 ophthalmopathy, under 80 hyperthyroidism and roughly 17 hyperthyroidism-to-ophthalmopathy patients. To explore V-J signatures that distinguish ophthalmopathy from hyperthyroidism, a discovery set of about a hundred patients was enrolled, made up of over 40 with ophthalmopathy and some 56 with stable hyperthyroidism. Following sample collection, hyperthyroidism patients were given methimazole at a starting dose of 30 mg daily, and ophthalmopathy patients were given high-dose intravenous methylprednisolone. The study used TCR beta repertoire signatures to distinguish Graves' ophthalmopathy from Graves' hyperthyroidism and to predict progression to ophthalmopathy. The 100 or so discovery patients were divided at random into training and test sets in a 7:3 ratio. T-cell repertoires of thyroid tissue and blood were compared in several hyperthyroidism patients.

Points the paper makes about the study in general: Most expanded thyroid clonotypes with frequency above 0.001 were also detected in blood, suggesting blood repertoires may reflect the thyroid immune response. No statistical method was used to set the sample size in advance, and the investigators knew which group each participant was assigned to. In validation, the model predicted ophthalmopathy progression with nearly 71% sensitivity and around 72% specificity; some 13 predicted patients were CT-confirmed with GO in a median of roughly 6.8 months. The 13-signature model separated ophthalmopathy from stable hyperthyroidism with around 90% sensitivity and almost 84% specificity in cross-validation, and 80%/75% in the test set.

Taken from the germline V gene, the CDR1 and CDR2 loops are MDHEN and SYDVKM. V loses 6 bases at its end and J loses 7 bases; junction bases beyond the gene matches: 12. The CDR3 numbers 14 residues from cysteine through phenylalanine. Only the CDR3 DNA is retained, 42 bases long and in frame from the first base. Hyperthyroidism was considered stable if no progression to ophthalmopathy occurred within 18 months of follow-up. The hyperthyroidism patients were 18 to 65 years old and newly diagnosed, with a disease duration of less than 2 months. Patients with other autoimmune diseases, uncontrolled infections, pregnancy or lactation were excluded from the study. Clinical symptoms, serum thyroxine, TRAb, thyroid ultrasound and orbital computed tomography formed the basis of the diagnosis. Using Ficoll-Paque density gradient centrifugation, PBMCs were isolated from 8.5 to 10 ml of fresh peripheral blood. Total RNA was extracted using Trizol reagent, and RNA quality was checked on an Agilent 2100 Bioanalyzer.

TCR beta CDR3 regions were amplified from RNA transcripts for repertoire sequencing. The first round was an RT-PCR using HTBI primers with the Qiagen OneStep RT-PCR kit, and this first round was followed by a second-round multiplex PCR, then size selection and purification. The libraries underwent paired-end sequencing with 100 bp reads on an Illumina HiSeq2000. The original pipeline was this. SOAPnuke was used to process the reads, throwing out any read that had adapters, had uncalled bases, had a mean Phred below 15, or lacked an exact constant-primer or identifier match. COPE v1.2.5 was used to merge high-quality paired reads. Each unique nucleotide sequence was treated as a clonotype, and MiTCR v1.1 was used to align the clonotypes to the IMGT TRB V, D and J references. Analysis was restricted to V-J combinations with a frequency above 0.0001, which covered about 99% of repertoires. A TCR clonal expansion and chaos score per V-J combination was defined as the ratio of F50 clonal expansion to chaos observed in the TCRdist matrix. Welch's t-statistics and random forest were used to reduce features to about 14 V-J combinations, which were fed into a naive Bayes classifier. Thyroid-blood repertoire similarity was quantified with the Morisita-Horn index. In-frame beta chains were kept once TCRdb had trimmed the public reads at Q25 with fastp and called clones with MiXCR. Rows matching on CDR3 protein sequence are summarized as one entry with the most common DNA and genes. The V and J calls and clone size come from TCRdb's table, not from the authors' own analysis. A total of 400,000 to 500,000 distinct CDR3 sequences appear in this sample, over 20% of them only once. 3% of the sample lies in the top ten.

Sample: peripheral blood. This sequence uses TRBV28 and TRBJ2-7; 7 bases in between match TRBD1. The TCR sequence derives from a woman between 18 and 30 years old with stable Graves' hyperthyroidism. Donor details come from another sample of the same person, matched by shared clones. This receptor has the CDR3 CASRWDSVPEEQYF. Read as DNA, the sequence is TGTGCCAGCAGGTGGGACAGCGTACCCGAAGAGCAGTACTTC.